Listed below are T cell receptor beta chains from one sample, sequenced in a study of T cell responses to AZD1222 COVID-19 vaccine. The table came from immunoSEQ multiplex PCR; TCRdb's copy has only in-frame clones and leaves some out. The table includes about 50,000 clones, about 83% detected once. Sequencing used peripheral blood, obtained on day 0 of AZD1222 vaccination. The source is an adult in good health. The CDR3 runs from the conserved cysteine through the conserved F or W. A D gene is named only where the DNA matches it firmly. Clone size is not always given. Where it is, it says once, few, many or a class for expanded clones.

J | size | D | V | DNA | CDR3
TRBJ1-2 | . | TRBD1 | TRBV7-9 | TGTGCCAGCAGCGGCTACCGGGACAGGGATTATGGCTACACCTTC | CASSGYRDRDYGYTF
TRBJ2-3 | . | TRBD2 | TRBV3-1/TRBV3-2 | TGTGCCAGCAGCCAAGATCCGGTAGCGGGGGGGGGCACAGATACGCAGTATTTT | CASSQDPVAGGGTDTQYF
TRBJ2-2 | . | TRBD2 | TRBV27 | TGTGCCAGCAGGAGCGGGAGGGCGGACGGGGAGCTGTTTTTT | CASRSGRADGELFF
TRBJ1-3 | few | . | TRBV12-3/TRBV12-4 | TGTGCCACCCAAGGGGTGGATGGAAACACCATATATTTT | CATQGVDGNTIYF
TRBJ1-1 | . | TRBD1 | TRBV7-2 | TGTGCCAGCAGCTTATCGGGCACCTCCCACAGGGGTGAAGCTTTCTTT | CASSLSGTSHRGEAFF
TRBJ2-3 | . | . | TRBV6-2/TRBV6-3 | TGTGCCAGCAGTTACGGACCGAGTGGCACAGATACGCAGTATTTT | CASSYGPSGTDTQYF
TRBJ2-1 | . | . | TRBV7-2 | TGTGCCAGCAGCTACGATTCGACTCCGCTCGGAGAGCAGTTCTTC | CASSYDSTPLGEQFF
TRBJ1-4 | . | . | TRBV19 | TGTGCCAGTAAGAGGGTCGGTAAAGCGGATGAAAAACTGTTTTTT | CASKRVGKADEKLFF
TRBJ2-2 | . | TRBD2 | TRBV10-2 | TGCGCCAGCAGTGATAGTCGGGTCGGGAGGGCCTCCGGGGAGCTGTTTTTT | CASSDSRVGRASGELFF
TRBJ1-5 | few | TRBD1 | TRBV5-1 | TGCGCCAGCAGCCAGGGACAGGACAATCAGCCCCAGCATTTT | CASSQGQDNQPQHF
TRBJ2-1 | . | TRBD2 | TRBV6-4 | TGTGCCAGCAGTGACTGGGCTAGCGGGGCCTACAATGAGCAGTTCTTC | CASSDWASGAYNEQFF
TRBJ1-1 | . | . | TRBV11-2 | TGTGCCAGCAGACAGGGGAACACTGAAGCTTTCTTT | CASRQGNTEAFF
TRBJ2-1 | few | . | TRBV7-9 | TGTGCCAGCAGCTCTACAGGGCCGAGCTCCTACAATGAGCAGTTCTTC | CASSSTGPSSYNEQFF
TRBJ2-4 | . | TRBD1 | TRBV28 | TGTGCCAGCAGTTTCCGCGACAGGGTTCCATACTTC | CASSFRDRVPYF
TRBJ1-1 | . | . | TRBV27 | TGTGCCAGCAGTCGGGACGAGAACACTGAAGCTTTCTTT | CASSRDENTEAFF
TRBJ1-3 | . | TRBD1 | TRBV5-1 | TGCGCCAGCAGCTTGGAGGGACAGGCGAACTCTGGAAACACCATATATTTT | CASSLEGQANSGNTIYF
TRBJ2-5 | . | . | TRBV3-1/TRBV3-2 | TGTGCCAGCAGCCAAAGCGCAGGGCAGGAGACCCAGTACTTC | CASSQSAGQETQYF
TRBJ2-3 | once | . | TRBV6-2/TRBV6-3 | TGTGCCAGCAGTTTAGCGGCAGATACGCAGTATTTT | CASSLAADTQYF
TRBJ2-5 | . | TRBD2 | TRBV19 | TGTGCCAGTAGTATAGGAAGCGGGAGAGGGCAAGAGACCCAGTACTTC | CASSIGSGRGQETQYF
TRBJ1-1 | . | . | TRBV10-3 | TGTGCCATCAGTCAGGGTTATAACACTGAAGCTTTCTTT | CAISQGYNTEAFF
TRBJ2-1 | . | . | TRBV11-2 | TGTGCCAGCAGCTTAGAAGGAAAACCCTACAATGAGCAGTTCTTC | CASSLEGKPYNEQFF